The subject of this entry is one T cell receptor beta chain. The data were produced by immunoSEQ multiplex PCR, yet TCRdb's version contains in-frame clones alone and is incomplete. This sample has more than 200,000 clones, with 80% to 85% found just once. The V gene lost 6 bases and the J gene lost 6 bases, with 14 bases spanning the gap. The length of the CDR3 is 13 residues. The V gene's germline CDR1 is LNHDA and CDR2 SQIVND (reference sequence). The record originates from a study of blood T cell repertoires in COVID-19. For the study at large: In each case, the material was cDNA or gDNA derived from T cells, B-cell-depleted T cells, or PBMCs.

Seattle patient enrollment occurred during active infection, with longitudinal follow-up thereafter. The sequenced sample was peripheral blood. This TCR was recovered from a woman of 80 years or more with COVID-19, enrolled during active disease. V usage is TRBV19 and J usage is TRBJ1-2; TRBD1 is a possible D gene (6 bases). CDR3 loop: CASRVQGKDGYTF. CDR3 sequence (DNA): TGTGCCAGTAGGGTACAGGGTAAGGATGGCTACACCTTC.